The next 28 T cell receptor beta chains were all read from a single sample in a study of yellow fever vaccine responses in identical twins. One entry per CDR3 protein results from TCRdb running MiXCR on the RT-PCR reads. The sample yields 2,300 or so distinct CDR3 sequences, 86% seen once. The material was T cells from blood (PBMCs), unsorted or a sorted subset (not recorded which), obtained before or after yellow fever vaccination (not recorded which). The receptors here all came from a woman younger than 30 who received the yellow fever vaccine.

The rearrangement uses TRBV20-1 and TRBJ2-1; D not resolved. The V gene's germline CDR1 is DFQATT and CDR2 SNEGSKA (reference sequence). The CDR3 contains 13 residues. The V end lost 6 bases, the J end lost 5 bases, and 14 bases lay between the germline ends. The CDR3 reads CSAKENSDNEQFF. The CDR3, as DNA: TGCAGTGCCAAAGAGAACAGCGACAATGAGCAGTTCTTC.

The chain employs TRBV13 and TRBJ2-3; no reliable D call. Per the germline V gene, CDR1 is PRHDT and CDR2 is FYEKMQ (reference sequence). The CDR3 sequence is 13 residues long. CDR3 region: CGLGRRNTDTQYF. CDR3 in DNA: TGTGGGTTGGGTCGACGGAACACAGATACGCAGTATTTT.

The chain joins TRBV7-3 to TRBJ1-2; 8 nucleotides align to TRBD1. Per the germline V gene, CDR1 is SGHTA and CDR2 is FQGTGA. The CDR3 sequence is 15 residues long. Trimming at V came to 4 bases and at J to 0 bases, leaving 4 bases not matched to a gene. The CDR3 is CASSSSGGSNYGYTF. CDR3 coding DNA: TGTGCCAGCAGCTCCTCAGGGGGCTCTAACTATGGCTACACCTTC.

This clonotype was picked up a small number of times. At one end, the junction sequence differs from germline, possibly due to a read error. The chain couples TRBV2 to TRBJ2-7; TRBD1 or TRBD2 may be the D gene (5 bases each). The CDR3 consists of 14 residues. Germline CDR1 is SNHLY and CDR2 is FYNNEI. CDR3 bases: TGTGCCAGCAGCGAAGGGACGGATGCCTACGAGCAGTACTTC. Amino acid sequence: CASSEGTDAYEQYF.

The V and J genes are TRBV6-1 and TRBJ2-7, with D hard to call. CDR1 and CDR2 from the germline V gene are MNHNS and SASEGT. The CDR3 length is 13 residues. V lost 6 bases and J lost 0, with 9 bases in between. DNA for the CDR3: TGTGCCAGCAGCACTAAGAGCTCCTACGAGCAGTACTTC. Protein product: CASSTKSSYEQYF.

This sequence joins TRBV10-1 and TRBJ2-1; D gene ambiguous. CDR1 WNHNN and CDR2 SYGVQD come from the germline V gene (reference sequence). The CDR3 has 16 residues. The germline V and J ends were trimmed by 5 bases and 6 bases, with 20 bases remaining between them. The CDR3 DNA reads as TGCGCCAGCAGTAAAAGGACCGAAAACCCCCCCAATGAGCAGTTCTTC. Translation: CASSKRTENPPNEQFF.

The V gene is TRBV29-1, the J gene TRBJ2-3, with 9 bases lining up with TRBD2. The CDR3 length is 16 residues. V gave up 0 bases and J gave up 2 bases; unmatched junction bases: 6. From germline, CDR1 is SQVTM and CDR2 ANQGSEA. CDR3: CSVEDLVAGATDTQYF. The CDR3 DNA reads TGCAGCGTTGAAGATCTAGTAGCGGGGGCCACAGATACGCAGTATTTT.

This CDR3 is CSVEGAPSGYGYTF. CDR3 in DNA: TGCAGCGTTGAAGGGGCACCCTCCGGTTATGGCTACACCTTC. The chain recombines TRBV29-1 with TRBJ1-2, with D unresolved. V shed 1 base and J shed 5 bases, with 14 bases lying between them. The CDR3 spans 14 residues. The germline V gene encodes CDR1 SQVTM and CDR2 ANQGSEA.

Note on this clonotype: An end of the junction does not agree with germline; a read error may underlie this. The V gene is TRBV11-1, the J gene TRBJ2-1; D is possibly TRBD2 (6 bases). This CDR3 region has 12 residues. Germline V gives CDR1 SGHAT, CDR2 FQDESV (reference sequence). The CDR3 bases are TGTGCCAGCAGCTTAGCCAGCGGGCTGGGGCTCTTC. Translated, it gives CASSLASGLGLF. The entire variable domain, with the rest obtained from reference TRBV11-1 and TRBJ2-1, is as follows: EAEVAQSPRYKITEKSQAVAFWCDPISGHATLYWYRQILGQGPELLVQFQDESVVDDSQLPKDRFSAERLKGVDSTLKIQPAELGDSAMYLCASSLASGLGLFGPGTRLTVL.

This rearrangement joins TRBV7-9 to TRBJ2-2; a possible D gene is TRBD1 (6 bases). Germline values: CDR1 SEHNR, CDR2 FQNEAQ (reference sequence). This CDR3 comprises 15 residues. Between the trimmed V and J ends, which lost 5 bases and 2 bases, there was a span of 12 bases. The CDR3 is CASSPRTVNTGELFF. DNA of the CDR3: TGTGCCAGCAGCCCCCGGACAGTAAACACCGGGGAGCTGTTTTTT.

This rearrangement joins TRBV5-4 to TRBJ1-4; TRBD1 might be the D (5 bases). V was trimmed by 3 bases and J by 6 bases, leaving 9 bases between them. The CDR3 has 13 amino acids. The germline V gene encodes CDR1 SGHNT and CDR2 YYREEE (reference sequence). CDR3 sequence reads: CASSSGLDEKLFF. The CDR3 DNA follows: TGTGCCAGCAGCTCAGGGCTGGATGAAAAACTGTTTTTT.

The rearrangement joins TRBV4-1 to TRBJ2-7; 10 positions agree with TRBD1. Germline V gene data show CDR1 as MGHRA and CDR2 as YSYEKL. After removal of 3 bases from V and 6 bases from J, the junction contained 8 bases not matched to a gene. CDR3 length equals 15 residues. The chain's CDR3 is CASSQPGQGVGEQYF. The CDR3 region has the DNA TGCGCCAGCAGCCAGCCAGGACAGGGGGTTGGCGAGCAGTACTTC.

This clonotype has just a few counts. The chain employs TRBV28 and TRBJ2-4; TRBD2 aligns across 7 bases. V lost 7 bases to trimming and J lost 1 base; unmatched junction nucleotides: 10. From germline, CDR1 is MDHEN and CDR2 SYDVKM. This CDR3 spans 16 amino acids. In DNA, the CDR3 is TGTGCCAGCACCATGGGGGGGGGAAGGGCCAAAAACATTCAGTACTTC. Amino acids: CASTMGGGRAKNIQYF.

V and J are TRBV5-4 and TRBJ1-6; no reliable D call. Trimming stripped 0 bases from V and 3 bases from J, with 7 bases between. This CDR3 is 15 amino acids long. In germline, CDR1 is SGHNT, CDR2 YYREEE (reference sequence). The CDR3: CASSLEASYNSPLHF. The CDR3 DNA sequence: TGTGCCAGCAGCTTGGAGGCAAGCTATAATTCACCCCTCCACTTT.

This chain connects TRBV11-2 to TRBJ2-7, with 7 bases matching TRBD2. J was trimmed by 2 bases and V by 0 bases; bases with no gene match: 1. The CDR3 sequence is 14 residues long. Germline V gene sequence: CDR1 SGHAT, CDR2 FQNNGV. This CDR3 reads CASSLEAGPYEQYF. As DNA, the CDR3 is TGTGCCAGCAGCTTAGAAGCGGGACCCTACGAGCAGTACTTC.

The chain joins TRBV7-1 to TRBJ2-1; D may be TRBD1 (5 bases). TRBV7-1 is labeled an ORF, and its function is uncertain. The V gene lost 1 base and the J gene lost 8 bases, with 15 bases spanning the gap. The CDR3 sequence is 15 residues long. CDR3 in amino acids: CASSSGQGTMYEQFF. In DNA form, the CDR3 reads TGTGCCAGCAGCTCAGGCCAGGGCACAATGTATGAGCAGTTCTTC.

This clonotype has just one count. In DNA form, the CDR3 reads TGCAGTGCTCCAGTTGAGTCCCCTGGGAACATTCAGTACTTC. Its protein is CSAPVESPGNIQYF. The V and J genes are TRBV20-1 and TRBJ2-4; D gene unclear. V lost 5 bases and J lost 7, with 18 bases in between. The CDR3 has 14 residues. Per germline, CDR1 DFQATT and CDR2 SNEGSKA (reference sequence).

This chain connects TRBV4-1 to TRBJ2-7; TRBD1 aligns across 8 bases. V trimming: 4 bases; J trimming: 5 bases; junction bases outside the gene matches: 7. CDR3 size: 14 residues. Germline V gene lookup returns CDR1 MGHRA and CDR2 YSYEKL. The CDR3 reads CASSRGQGGDEQYF. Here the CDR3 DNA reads TGCGCCAGCAGCCGCGGACAGGGAGGAGACGAGCAGTACTTC.

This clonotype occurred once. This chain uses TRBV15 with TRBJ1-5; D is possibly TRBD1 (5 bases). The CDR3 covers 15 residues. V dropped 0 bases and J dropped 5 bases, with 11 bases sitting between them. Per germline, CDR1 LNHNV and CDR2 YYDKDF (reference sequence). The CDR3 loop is CATSRDGRADQPQHF. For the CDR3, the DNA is TGTGCCACCAGCAGAGATGGCAGGGCCGATCAGCCCCAGCATTTT.

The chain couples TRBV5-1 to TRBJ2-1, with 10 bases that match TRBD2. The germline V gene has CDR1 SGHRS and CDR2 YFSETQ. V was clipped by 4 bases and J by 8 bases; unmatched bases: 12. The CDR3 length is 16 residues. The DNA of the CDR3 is TGCGCCAGCAGCAACCCAATACTAGCGGGACTAGATGAGCAGTTCTTC. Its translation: CASSNPILAGLDEQFF.

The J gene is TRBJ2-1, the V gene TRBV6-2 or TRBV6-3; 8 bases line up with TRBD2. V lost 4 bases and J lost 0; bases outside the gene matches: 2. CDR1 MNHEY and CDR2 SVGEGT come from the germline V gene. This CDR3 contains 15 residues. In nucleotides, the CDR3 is TGTGCCAGCAGTTCGGGACTAGTCTCCTACAATGAGCAGTTCTTC. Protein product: CASSSGLVSYNEQFF.

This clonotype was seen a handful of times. CDR3 loop: CASSPGENYGYTF. In DNA form, the CDR3 reads TGCGCCAGCAGCCCAGGGGAAAACTATGGCTACACCTTC. The chain couples TRBV4-1 to TRBJ1-2; D is perhaps TRBD1 (6 bases). The CDR3 is made up of 13 amino acids. Germline CDR1 and CDR2: MGHRA and YSYEKL. V lost 4 bases and J lost 2, with 8 bases in between.

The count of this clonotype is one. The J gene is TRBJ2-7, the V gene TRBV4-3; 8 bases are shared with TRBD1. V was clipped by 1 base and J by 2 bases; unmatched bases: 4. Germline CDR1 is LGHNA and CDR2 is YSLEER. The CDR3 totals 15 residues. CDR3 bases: TGCGCCAGCAGCCAAGCGCAGGGGGCAGCCTACGAGCAGTACTTC. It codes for CASSQAQGAAYEQYF.

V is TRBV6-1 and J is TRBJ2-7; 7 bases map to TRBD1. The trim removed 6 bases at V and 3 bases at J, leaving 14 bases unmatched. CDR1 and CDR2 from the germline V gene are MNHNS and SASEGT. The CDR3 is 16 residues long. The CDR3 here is CASSPSSWTGGYEQYF. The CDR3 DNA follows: TGTGCCAGCAGCCCCTCCTCGTGGACAGGTGGCTACGAGCAGTACTTC.

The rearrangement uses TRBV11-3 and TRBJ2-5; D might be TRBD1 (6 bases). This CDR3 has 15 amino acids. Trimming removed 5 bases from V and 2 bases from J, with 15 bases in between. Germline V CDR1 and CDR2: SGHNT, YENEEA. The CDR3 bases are TGTGCCAGCAGCCATTCACAGGGTTTACAAGAGACCCAGTACTTC. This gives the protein CASSHSQGLQETQYF.

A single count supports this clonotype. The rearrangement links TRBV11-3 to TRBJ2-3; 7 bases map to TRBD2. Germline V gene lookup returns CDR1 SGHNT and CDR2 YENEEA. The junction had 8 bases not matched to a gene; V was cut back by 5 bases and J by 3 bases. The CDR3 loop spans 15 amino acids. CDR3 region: CASSPAVGGTDTQYF. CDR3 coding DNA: TGTGCCAGCAGCCCAGCAGTGGGGGGGACAGATACGCAGTATTTT.

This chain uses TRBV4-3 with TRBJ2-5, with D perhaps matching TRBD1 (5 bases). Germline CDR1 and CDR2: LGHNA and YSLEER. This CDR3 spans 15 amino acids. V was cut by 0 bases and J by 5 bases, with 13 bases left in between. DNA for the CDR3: TGCGCCAGCAGCCAAGAGGCAGGGCCTGGGGAGACCCAGTACTTC. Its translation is CASSQEAGPGETQYF.

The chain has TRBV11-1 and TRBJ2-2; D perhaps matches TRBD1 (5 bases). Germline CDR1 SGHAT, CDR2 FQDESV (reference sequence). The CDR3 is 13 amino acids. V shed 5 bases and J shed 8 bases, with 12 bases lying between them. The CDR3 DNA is TGTGCCAGCAGCGCCGTCAGGGTAGGGGAGCTGTTTTTT. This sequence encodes CASSAVRVGELFF.